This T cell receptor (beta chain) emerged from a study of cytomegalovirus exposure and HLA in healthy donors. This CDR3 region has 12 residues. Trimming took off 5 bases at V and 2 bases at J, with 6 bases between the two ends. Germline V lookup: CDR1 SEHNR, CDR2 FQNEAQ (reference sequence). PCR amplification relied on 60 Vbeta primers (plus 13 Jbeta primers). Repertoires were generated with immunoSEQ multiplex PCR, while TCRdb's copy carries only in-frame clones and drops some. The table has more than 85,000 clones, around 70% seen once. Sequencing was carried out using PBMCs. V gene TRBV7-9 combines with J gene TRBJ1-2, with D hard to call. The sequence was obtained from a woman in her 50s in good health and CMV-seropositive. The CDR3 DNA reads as TGTGCCAGCAGCCTCCAGAACTATGGCTACACCTTC. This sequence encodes CASSLQNYGYTF.